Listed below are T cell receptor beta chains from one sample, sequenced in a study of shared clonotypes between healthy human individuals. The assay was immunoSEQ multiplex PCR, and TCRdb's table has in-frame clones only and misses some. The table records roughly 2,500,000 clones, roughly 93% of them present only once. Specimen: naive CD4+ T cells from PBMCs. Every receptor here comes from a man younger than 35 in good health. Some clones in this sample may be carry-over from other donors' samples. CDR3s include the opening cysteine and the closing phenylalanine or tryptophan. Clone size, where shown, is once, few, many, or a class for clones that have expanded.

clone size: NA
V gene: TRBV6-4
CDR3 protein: CASRAQGTSGANVLTF

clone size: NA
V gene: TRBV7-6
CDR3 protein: CASSLEWSQPQHF

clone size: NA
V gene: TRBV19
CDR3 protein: CASSILAGTQETQYF

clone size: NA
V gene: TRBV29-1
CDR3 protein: CSVTRADEQYF

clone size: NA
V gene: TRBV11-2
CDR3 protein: CASSSWTGPNTQYF

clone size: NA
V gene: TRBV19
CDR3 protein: CASSIDRDLYTEAFF

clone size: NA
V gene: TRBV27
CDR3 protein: CASRPSGANVLTF

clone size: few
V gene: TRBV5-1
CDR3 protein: CASSLTGQPQHF

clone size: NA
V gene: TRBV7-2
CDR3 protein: CASSYDWGTDTQYF

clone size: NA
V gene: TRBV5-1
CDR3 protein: CASSLEGRGNTGELFF

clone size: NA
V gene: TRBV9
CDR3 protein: CASASGSPNTGELFF

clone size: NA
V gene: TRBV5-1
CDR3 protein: CASSLDLQNDQDTQYF

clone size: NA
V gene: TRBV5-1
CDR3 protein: CASSASGIYNEQFF

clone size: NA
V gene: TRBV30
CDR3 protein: CAWSVSWGRGETQYF

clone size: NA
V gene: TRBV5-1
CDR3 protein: CASSLAAGTYEQYF

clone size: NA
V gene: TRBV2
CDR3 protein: CASRLGRDRYSYEQYF

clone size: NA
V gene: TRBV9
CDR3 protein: CASSVRGYNEQFF

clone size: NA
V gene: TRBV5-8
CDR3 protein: CASSLGGAEIYGYTF

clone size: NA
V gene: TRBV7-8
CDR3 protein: CASSSDRGKGEQYF

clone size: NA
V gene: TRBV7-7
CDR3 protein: CASSLGGARASETQYF

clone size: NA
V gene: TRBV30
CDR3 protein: CAWSSGGSSYEQYF

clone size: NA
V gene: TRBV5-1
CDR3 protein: CASSFAQETQYF

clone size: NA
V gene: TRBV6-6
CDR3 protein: CASSSDRFQPQHF

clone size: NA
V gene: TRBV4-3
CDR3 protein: CASSETRNSNYGYTF

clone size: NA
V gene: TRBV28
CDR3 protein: CASSSQGDSYEQFF

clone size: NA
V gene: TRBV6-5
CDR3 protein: CASKRADNEKLFF

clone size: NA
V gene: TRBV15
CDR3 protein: CATSRDLQGDQPQHF

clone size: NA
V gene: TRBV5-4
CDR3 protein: CASSSADGIDTQYF